The 20 T cell receptor beta chains below all came from one sample that was sequenced in a study of beta chain features in type 1 diabetes (dated by TCRdb to about 2018). Libraries were built with the immunoSEQ multiplex PCR assay. The entire isolated RNA was reverse transcribed using the High Capacity cDNA Reverse Transcription Kit, and thus expressed TCRB transcripts were sequenced. The source is immuneACCESS, and TCRdb retained only in-frame sequences with V and J called. Part of the clones is not carried over; for the studies checked, unresolved V genes explain less than half of this, and the remainder is unexplained. This sample comprises 140,000 to 150,000 clones, 48% of them detected only once. Of the sample, around 0.39% is held by the ten largest clones. Input material: Tregs from blood. Sample cell subset or site, as interpreted from the label and publication: regulatory CD4+ T cells. These receptors were collected from a man aged 18 to 30 in good health.

V usage is TRBV6-1 and J usage is TRBJ2-5; tentatively, D is TRBD2 (6 bases). Trimming took off 4 bases at V and 5 bases at J, with 11 bases between the two ends. Per the germline V gene, CDR1 is MNHNS and CDR2 is SASEGT. This CDR3 region has 13 residues. The CDR3 region has the DNA TGTGCCAGCAGTGTCTGGGGGGTCGAGACCCAGTACTTC. Translated: CASSVWGVETQYF.

This chain connects TRBV15 to TRBJ2-3; TRBD2 agrees at 11 bases. Trimming took 2 bases from V and 2 from J; bases not matched to a gene: 6. This CDR3 region has 17 residues. Germline V gene lookup returns CDR1 LNHNV and CDR2 YYDKDF (reference sequence). The CDR3 reads CATSRQTSGSSTDTQYF. DNA of the CDR3: TGTGCCACCAGCAGACAAACTAGCGGGAGTTCCACAGATACGCAGTATTTT.

In DNA form, the CDR3 reads TGTGCCAGCAGCGTCGGCGGGACGGGCAATGAGCAGTTCTTC. Translation gives CASSVGGTGNEQFF. This rearrangement joins TRBV9 to TRBJ2-1, with D perhaps matching TRBD2 (6 bases). The germline CDR1 and CDR2 sequences are SGDLS and YYNGEE. The CDR3 sequence is 14 residues long. The V and J ends lost 2 bases and 6 bases respectively, with 12 bases between them.

This clone was counted once. V usage is TRBV6-4 and J usage is TRBJ2-1; 8 nucleotides agree with TRBD2. The CDR3 is 19 amino acids. V lost 7 bases, J lost 0 bases, and 17 bases stayed unmatched. CDR1 MRHNA and CDR2 SNTAGT come from the germline V gene. CDR3 amino acids: CASKRNGAGEPSSYNEQFF. The CDR3 DNA sequence: TGTGCCAGCAAGAGGAACGGAGCGGGAGAACCGAGCTCCTACAATGAGCAGTTCTTC.

The V and J genes are TRBV13 and TRBJ2-7, with unresolved D. The CDR3 is 11 amino acids. V was pared by 2 bases and J by 5 bases, with 4 bases between. Germline V gives CDR1 PRHDT, CDR2 FYEKMQ (reference sequence). The chain's CDR3 is CASSLSHEQYF. CDR3 sequence (DNA): TGTGCCAGCAGCTTAAGCCACGAGCAGTACTTC.

The chain's CDR3 is CASSPLGAGTEAFF. The CDR3 DNA sequence: TGTGCCAGCTCACCGCTGGGGGCGGGCACTGAAGCTTTCTTT. This rearrangement joins TRBV18 to TRBJ1-1, with D tentatively TRBD1 (6 bases). The CDR3 extends over 14 amino acids. Germline CDR1 KGHSH, CDR2 LQKENI. Trimming pared 3 bases from V and 4 bases from J, leaving 12 bases between.

This sequence joins TRBV30 and TRBJ1-5; D is perhaps TRBD1 (6 bases). This CDR3 comprises 13 residues. Germline V lookup: CDR1 GTSNPN, CDR2 SVGIG (reference sequence). The V end was cut by 1 base, the J end by 9 bases, with 13 bases between. CDR3 residues: CAWSGGGFVPQHF. The CDR3 DNA follows: TGTGCCTGGAGTGGAGGGGGTTTTGTGCCCCAGCATTTT.

This chain connects TRBV5-6 to TRBJ2-7; a weak D match, TRBD1 (5 bases). V lost 1 base, J lost 4 bases, and 12 bases lay in between. Looked up from germline, CDR1 is SGHDT and CDR2 is YYEEEE. The CDR3 spans 14 residues. CDR3 in amino acids: CASSLRGPRYEQYF. The CDR3 DNA reads as TGTGCCAGCAGCTTGAGGGGCCCGCGATACGAGCAGTACTTC.

This clone was seen more than once but under ten times. This rearrangement joins TRBV30 to TRBJ2-2, with 7 bases that match TRBD1. The CDR3 is made up of 16 amino acids. V lost 5 bases, J lost 6 bases, and 15 bases stayed unmatched. In germline, CDR1 is GTSNPN, CDR2 SVGIG (reference sequence). The CDR3 sequence: CAWSRTGGWEAGELFF. As DNA, the CDR3 is TGTGCCTGGTCCCGGACAGGCGGCTGGGAAGCCGGGGAGCTGTTTTTT.

V usage is TRBV28 and J usage is TRBJ1-2; D may be TRBD1 (6 bases). The CDR3 is 13 amino acids. V dropped 5 bases and J dropped 5 bases, with 12 bases sitting between them. Germline V gives CDR1 MDHEN, CDR2 SYDVKM. Written as DNA, the CDR3 is TGTGCCAGCAGTGGAACAGGGTGGTATGGCTACACCTTC. This encodes CASSGTGWYGYTF.

The V call is TRBV23-1, the J call TRBJ2-1, with D perhaps TRBD1 (5 bases). TRBV23-1 is annotated as an ORF whose role is uncertain. This CDR3 is 15 amino acids long. The V and J ends lost 0 bases and 1 base respectively, with 7 bases between them. As DNA, the CDR3 is TGCGCCAGCAGTCAATCTAGACAGTCCTACAATGAGCAGTTCTTC. It yields the protein CASSQSRQSYNEQFF.

This clone has more than one count but fewer than ten. The chain combines TRBV29-1 with TRBJ2-7; TRBD2 matches at 15 bases. The CDR3 spans 15 residues. The V segment lost 5 bases and the J segment 4 bases; nucleotides outside the gene matches: 6. The V gene's germline CDR1 is SQVTM and CDR2 ANQGSEA. CDR3 DNA: TGCAGCGTTAGGACTAGCGGGAGGGCCAGGTACGAGCAGTACTTC. Its protein product is CSVRTSGRARYEQYF.

This clone has a handful of counts. The chain recombines TRBV7-3 with TRBJ1-1, with D unclear. Germline V gene sequence: CDR1 SGHTA, CDR2 FQGTGA. V was pared by 6 bases and J by 0 bases, with 11 bases between. The CDR3 covers 14 residues. CDR3: CASRPHSMNTEAFF. Written as DNA, the CDR3 is TGTGCCAGCAGGCCACATAGCATGAACACTGAAGCTTTCTTT.

This clone came up a few times. The gene calls are TRBV5-1 and TRBJ2-1; the D gene is possibly TRBD1 (7 bases). Germline V lookup: CDR1 SGHRS, CDR2 YFSETQ. The CDR3 extends over 15 amino acids. V dropped 4 bases and J dropped 7 bases, with 18 bases sitting between them. The CDR3 bases are TGCGCCAGCAGCGGCAGGGGGGCGAGCTGGAATGAGCAGTTCTTC. As protein: CASSGRGASWNEQFF.

This clone turned up a few times. The chain has TRBV9 and TRBJ2-3; 11 bases map to TRBD2. The CDR3 is 16 residues long. The ends lost 3 bases at V and 3 bases at J; junction bases unmatched: 6. CDR1 and CDR2 from the germline V gene are SGDLS and YYNGEE. DNA of the CDR3: TGTGCCAGCAGCGGATCGACTAGCGGGATAACAGATACGCAGTATTTT. Protein product: CASSGSTSGITDTQYF.

This clone has just a few counts. The chain has TRBV19 and TRBJ1-1; no reliable D call. V was shortened by 3 bases and J by 5 bases, with 16 bases between the two germline ends. Germline V CDR1 and CDR2: LNHDA, SQIVND (reference sequence). This CDR3 contains 15 residues. Here the CDR3 reads CASSINGESGTEAFF. The DNA for the CDR3 is TGTGCCAGTAGTATCAACGGGGAGTCGGGAACTGAAGCTTTCTTT. Filled out from reference TRBV19 and TRBJ1-1, the complete variable domain reads DGGITQSPKYLFRKEGQNVTLSCEQNLNHDAMYWYRQDPGQGLRLIYYSQIVNDFQKGDIAEGYSVSREKKESFPLTVTSAQKNPTAFYLCASSINGESGTEAFFGQGTRLTVV.

The chain links TRBV7-9 to TRBJ1-2; perhaps TRBD1 as D (5 bases). The CDR3 spans 12 residues. The ends were cut back, 5 bases at V and 7 bases at J, with 11 bases in the middle. CDR1 and CDR2 (germline): SEHNR, FQNEAQ (reference sequence). CDR3 residues: CASSLETVGYTF. In DNA form, the CDR3 reads TGTGCCAGCAGCCTAGAGACAGTTGGCTACACCTTC.

This clone was counted a few times. The chain joins TRBV10-3 to TRBJ2-5, with D possibly TRBD2 on 6 matching bases. The CDR3 has 11 residues. The germline V gene has CDR1 ENHRY and CDR2 SYGVKD. V lost 8 bases and J 10 bases, leaving 14 bases between the germline ends. The CDR3 is CAIGGSHDQYF. The CDR3 nucleotides read TGTGCCATCGGGGGGTCCCATGACCAGTACTTC.

This chain links TRBV18 with TRBJ2-1, with TRBD1 identical over 7 bases. The length of the CDR3 is 15 residues. The germline CDR1 and CDR2 sequences are KGHSH and LQKENI. The J segment lost 4 bases and the V segment lost 3 bases, leaving 6 bases of the junction unmatched. The CDR3 region is CASSPGQELYNEQFF. The CDR3 bases are TGTGCCAGCTCACCCGGACAGGAACTATACAATGAGCAGTTCTTC.

For the CDR3, the DNA is TGTGCCTGGAGCCTAACTAGCGGGCATATCTCCTACGAGCAGTACTTC. Encoded protein: CAWSLTSGHISYEQYF. The rearrangement uses TRBV30 and TRBJ2-7, with 9 bases matching TRBD2. Germline lookup yields CDR1 GTSNPN and CDR2 SVGIG (reference sequence). With V trimmed by 3 bases and J by 0 bases, 9 bases remained unmatched. CDR3 size: 16 residues.